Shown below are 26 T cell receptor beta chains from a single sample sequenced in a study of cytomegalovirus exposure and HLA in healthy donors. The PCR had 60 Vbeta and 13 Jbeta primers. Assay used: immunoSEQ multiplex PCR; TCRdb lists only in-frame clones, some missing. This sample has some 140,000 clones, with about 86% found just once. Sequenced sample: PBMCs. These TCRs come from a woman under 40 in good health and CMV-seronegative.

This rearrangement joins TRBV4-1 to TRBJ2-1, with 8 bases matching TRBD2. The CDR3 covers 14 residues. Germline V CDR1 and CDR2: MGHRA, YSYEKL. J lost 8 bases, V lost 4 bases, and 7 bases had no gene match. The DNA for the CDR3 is TGCGCCAGCAGCCCCTCTACTAGCGGTTATGAGCAGTTCTTC. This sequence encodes CASSPSTSGYEQFF.

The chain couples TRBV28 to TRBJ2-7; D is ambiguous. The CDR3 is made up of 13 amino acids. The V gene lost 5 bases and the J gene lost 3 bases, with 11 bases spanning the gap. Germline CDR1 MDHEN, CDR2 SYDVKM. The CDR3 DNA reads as TGTGCCAGCAGTCCCCCCGATAGCTACGAGCAGTACTTC. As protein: CASSPPDSYEQYF. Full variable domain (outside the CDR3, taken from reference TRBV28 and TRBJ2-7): DVKVTQSSRYLVKRTGEKVFLECVQDMDHENMFWYRQDPGLGLRLIYFSYDVKMKEKGDIPEGYSVSREKKERFSLILESASTNQTSMYLCASSPPDSYEQYFGPGTRLTVT.

DNA for the CDR3: TGTGCCAGCAGCCCCCCCCGCACAGGAGGGTATGGCTACACCTTC. It yields the protein CASSPPRTGGYGYTF. The rearrangement uses TRBV7-8 and TRBJ1-2; tentatively, D is TRBD1 (5 bases). The CDR3 is made up of 15 amino acids. Trimming removed 5 bases from V and 5 bases from J, with 18 bases in between. Germline V lookup: CDR1 SGHVS, CDR2 FQNEAQ. Drawing the rest from reference TRBV7-8 and TRBJ1-2, the complete variable domain is GAGVSQSPRYKVAKRGQDVALRCDPISGHVSLFWYQQALGQGPEFLTYFQNEAQLDKSGLPSDRFFAERPEGSVSTLKIQRTQQEDSAVYLCASSPPRTGGYGYTFGSGTRLTVV.

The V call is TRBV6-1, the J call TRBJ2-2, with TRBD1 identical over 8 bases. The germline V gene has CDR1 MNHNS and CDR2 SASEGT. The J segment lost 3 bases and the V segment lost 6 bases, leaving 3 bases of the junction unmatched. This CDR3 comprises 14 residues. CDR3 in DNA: TGTGCCAGCAGGGACAGGGCGGACACCGGGGAGCTGTTTTTT. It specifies CASRDRADTGELFF.

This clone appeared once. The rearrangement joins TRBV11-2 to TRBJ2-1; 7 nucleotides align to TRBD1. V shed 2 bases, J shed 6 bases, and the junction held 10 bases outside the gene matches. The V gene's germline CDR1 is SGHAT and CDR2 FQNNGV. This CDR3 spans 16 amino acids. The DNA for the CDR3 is TGTGCCAGCAGCTTATTCTCCCGAACAGGGGTCAATGAGCAGTTCTTC. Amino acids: CASSLFSRTGVNEQFF.

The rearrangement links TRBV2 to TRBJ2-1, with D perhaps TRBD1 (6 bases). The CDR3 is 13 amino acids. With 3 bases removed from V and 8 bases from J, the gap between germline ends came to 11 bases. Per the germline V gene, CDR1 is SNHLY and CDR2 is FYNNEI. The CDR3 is CASSEGARYEQFF. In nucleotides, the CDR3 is TGTGCCAGCAGTGAGGGGGCGAGGTATGAGCAGTTCTTC.

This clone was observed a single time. The CDR3 reads CASSPQGAESTYEQYF. In DNA, the CDR3 is TGCGCCAGCAGCCCCCAGGGGGCGGAAAGCACCTACGAGCAGTACTTC. The J gene is TRBJ2-7, the V gene TRBV4-3, with 8 bases that match TRBD1. CDR3 length equals 16 residues. Per germline, CDR1 LGHNA and CDR2 YSLEER. The V segment lost 4 bases and the J segment 2 bases; nucleotides outside the gene matches: 10.

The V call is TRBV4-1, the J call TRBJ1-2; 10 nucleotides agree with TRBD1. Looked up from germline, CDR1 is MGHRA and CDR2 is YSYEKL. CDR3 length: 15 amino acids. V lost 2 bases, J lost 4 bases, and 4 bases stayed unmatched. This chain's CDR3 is CASSQLGTGVYGYTF. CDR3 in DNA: TGCGCCAGCAGCCAACTGGGGACAGGGGTCTATGGCTACACCTTC.

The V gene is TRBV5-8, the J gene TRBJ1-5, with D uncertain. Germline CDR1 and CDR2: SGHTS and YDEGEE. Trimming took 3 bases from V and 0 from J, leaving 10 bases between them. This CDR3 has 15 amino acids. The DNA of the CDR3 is TGTGCCAGCAGCTCGCACTCCTCTAGCAATCAGCCCCAGCATTTT. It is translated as CASSSHSSSNQPQHF.

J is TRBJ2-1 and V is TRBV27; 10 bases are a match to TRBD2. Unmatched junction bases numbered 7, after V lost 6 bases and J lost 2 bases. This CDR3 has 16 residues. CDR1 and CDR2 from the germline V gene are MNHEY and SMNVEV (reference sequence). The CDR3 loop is CASRWASGSTYNEQFF. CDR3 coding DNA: TGTGCCAGCAGGTGGGCTAGCGGGAGTACCTACAATGAGCAGTTCTTC.

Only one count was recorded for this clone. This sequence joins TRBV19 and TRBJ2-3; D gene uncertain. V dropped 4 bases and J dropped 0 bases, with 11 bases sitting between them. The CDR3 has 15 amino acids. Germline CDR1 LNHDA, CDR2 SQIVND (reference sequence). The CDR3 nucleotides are TGTGCCAGTAGTAAGACTGTACCTAGCACAGATACGCAGTATTTT. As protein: CASSKTVPSTDTQYF.

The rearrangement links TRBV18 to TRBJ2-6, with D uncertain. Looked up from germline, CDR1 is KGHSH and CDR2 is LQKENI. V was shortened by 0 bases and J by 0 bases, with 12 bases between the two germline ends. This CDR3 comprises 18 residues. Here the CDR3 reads CASSPPWAVPSGANVLTF. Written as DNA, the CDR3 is TGTGCCAGCTCACCACCTTGGGCAGTACCCTCTGGGGCCAACGTCCTGACTTTC.

The CDR3 DNA reads as TGTGCCAGCTCAAATCCCGGGACAATGGGAGAGACCCAGTACTTC. This encodes CASSNPGTMGETQYF. V and J are TRBV18 and TRBJ2-5, with D possibly being TRBD1 (6 bases). This CDR3 has 15 residues. Trimming left V 5 bases short and J 4 bases short, with 17 bases between. Germline V gene lookup returns CDR1 KGHSH and CDR2 LQKENI. Complete variable domain (other parts from reference TRBV18 and TRBJ2-5): NAGVMQNPRHLVRRRGQEARLRCSPMKGHSHVYWYRQLPEEGLKFMVYLQKENIIDESGMPKERFSAEFPKEGPSILRIQQVVRGDSAAYFCASSNPGTMGETQYFGPGTRLLVL.

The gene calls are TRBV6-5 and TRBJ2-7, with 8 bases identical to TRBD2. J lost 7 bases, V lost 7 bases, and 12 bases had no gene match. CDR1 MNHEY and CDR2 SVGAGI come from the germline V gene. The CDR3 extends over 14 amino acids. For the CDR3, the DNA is TGTGCCAGCATGGACGGGAGGGCGACGGGTGAGCAGTACTTC. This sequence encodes CASMDGRATGEQYF.

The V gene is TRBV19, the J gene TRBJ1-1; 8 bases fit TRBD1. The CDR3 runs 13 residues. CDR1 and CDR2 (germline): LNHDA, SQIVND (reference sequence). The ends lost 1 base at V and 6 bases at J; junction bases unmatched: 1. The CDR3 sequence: CASSIGRGPEAFF. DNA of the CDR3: TGTGCCAGTAGTATAGGCAGGGGGCCTGAAGCTTTCTTT.

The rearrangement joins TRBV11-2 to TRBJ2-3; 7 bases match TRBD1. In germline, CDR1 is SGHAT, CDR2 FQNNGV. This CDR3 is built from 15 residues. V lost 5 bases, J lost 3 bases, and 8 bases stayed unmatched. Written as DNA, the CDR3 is TGTGCCAGCAGCCTCGATGACAGGGTAACAGATACGCAGTATTTT. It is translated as CASSLDDRVTDTQYF.

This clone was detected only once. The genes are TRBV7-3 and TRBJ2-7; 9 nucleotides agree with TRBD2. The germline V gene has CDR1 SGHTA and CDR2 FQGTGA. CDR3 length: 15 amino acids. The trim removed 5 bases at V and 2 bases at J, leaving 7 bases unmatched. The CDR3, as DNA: TGTGCCAGCAGCCCCACCGGGACTAGCCCCTACGAGCAGTACTTC. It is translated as CASSPTGTSPYEQYF. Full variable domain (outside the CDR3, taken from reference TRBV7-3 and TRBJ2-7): GAGVSQTPSNKVTEKGKYVELRCDPISGHTALYWYRQSLGQGPEFLIYFQGTGAADDSGLPNDRFFAVRPEGSVSTLKIQRTERGDSAVYLCASSPTGTSPYEQYFGPGTRLTVT.

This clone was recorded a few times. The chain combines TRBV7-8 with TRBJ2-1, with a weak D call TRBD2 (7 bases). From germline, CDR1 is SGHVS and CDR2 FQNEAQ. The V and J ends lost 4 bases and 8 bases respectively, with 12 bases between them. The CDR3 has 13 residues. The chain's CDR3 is CASSSRGGYEQFF. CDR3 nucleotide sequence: TGTGCCAGCAGCTCGAGGGGGGGATATGAGCAGTTCTTC.

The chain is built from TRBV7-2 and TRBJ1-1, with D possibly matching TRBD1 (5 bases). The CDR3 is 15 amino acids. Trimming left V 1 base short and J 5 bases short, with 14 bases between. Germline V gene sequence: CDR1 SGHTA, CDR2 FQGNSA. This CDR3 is CASSLGGTGGTEAFF. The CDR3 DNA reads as TGTGCCAGCAGCTTAGGGGGCACCGGGGGTACTGAAGCTTTCTTT.

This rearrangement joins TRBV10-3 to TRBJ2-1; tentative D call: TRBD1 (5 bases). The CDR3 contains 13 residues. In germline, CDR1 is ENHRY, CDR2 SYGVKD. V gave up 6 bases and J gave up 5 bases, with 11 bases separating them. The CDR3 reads CAISQGLHNEQFF. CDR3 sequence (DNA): TGTGCCATCAGCCAGGGTCTACACAATGAGCAGTTCTTC.

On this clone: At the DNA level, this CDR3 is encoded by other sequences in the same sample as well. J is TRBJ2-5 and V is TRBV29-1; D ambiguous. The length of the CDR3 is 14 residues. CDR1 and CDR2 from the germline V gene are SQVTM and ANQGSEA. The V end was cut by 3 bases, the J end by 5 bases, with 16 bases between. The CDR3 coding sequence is TGCAGCGTTGAGGATCCACTGCGGCGTGAGACCCAGTACTTC. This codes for CSVEDPLRRETQYF.

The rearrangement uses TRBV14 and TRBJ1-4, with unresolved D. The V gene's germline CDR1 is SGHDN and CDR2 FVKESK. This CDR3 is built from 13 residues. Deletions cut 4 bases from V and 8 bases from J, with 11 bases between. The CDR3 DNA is TGTGCCAGCAGCCTTGTAGACGGGGAAAAACTGTTTTTT. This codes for CASSLVDGEKLFF.

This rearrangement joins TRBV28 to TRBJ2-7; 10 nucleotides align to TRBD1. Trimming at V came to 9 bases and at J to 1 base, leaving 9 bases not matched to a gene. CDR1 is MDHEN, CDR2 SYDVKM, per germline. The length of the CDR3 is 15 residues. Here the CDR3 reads CASYGPGQGSYEQYF. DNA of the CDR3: TGTGCCAGTTACGGACCGGGACAGGGGTCCTACGAGCAGTACTTC.

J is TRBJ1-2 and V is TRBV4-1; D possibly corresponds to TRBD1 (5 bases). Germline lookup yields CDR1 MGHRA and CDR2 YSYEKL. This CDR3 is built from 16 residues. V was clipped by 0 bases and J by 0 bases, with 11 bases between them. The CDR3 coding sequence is TGCGCCAGCAGCCAAGATGGCAGGGTTTCTAACTATGGCTACACCTTC. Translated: CASSQDGRVSNYGYTF.

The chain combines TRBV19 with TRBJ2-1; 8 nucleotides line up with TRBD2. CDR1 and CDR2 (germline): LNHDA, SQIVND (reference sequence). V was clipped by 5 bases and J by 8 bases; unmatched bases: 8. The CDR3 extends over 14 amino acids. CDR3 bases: TGTGCCAGTAGTCAACGCGGGAGGTCGTATGAGCAGTTCTTC. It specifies CASSQRGRSYEQFF.

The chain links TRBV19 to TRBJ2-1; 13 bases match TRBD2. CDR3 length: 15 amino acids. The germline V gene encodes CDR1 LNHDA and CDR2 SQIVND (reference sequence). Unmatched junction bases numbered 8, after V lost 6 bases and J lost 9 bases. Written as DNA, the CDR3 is TGTGCCAGTAGCCCACTAGCGGGGGGGCAGATTGAGCAGTTCTTC. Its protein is CASSPLAGGQIEQFF.